The 20 T cell receptor beta chains given below trace back to one sample, sequenced in a study of Ad26.COV2.S vaccination and SARS-CoV-2 variants. Produced via immunoSEQ multiplex PCR; TCRdb's table is partial and in-frame only. The profile covers 380,000 or so clones, with 86% appearing a single time and roughly 10% taken by the ten largest. Stated treatment: over 15 received Ad26.COV2.S at low or high dose, single or two shots; roughly five received placebo; per-sample allocation not given. Collection of the samples took place on day 63 after the first injection of vaccine or placebo. The sample in question was peripheral blood, obtained in a trial of Ad26.COV2.S vaccine versus placebo. All receptors derive from a person between 18 and 65 years old who received the Ad26.COV2.S COVID-19 vaccine or a placebo.

This clone appeared once. This chain joins TRBV18 and TRBJ1-1; TRBD1 aligns across 7 bases. The V segment lost 4 bases and the J segment 6 bases; nucleotides outside the gene matches: 2. Germline V gene sequence: CDR1 KGHSH, CDR2 LQKENI. This CDR3 comprises 12 residues. The CDR3 spells CASSQGAAEAFF. Here the CDR3 DNA reads TGTGCCAGCTCACAGGGGGCGGCTGAAGCTTTCTTT.

CDR3 nucleotide sequence: TGCGCCAGCAGCCAAGATCCGGACAGAGGCGAGCAGTACTTC. Encoded protein: CASSQDPDRGEQYF. The genes are TRBV4-1 and TRBJ2-7, with D tentatively TRBD1 (6 bases). Germline CDR1 reads MGHRA; CDR2 reads YSYEKL. With 0 bases removed from V and 6 bases from J, the gap between germline ends came to 12 bases. The CDR3 loop spans 14 amino acids.

The chain links TRBV18 to TRBJ2-3, with 14 bases identical to TRBD2. The CDR3 spans 19 residues. The J segment lost 5 bases and the V segment lost 3 bases, leaving 13 bases of the junction unmatched. Germline CDR1 KGHSH, CDR2 LQKENI. CDR3 sequence (DNA): TGTGCCAGCTCACCGGGACTAGCGGGGGAAGGTTGGTTTGGAGATACGCAGTATTTT. The encoded protein is CASSPGLAGEGWFGDTQYF.

V gene TRBV29-1 combines with J gene TRBJ1-5; D gene ambiguous. The CDR3 extends over 12 amino acids. Trimming stripped 4 bases from V and 7 bases from J, with 11 bases between. Per germline, CDR1 SQVTM and CDR2 ANQGSEA. The DNA of the CDR3 is TGCAGCGTTGGGGAGGGCGGGCAGCCCCAGCATTTT. Its protein is CSVGEGGQPQHF.

The chain recombines TRBV28 with TRBJ2-7; D perhaps matches TRBD1 (5 bases). V was cut by 6 bases and J by 8 bases, with 14 bases left in between. Germline V lookup: CDR1 MDHEN, CDR2 SYDVKM. The CDR3 spans 12 residues. The CDR3, as DNA: TGTGCCAGCAGACCCTGGGGCGGAAAGCAGTACTTC. It encodes CASRPWGGKQYF.

This clone was picked up one time. The CDR3 reads CASSLATKRGYTF. CDR3 sequence (DNA): TGTGCCAGCAGCTTAGCAACCAAAAGAGGCTACACCTTC. This chain links TRBV11-2 with TRBJ1-2; D gene unclear. CDR1 SGHAT and CDR2 FQNNGV come from the germline V gene. The germline V and J ends were trimmed by 1 base and 8 bases, with 11 bases remaining between them. The CDR3 has 13 residues.

Remarks on this clone: Other DNA sequences in the sample encode the same CDR3. V is TRBV12-3 or TRBV12-4 and J is TRBJ2-5; no clear D. V lost 3 bases and J 4 bases, leaving 3 bases between the germline ends. This CDR3 region has 11 residues. CDR3 in amino acids: CASSFRETQYF. CDR3 coding DNA: TGTGCCAGCAGTTTCAGAGAGACCCAGTACTTC.

The chain has TRBV18 and TRBJ2-6; D remains ambiguous. This CDR3 comprises 16 residues. The germline gives CDR1 KGHSH, CDR2 LQKENI. The ends were cut back, 6 bases at V and 0 bases at J, with 12 bases in the middle. CDR3 residues: CASSPTQTSGANVLTF. CDR3 in DNA: TGTGCCAGCTCTCCCACACAAACCTCTGGGGCCAACGTCCTGACTTTC.

The V gene is TRBV19, the J gene TRBJ2-3; D may be TRBD2 (6 bases). The length of the CDR3 is 16 residues. Germline CDR1 reads LNHDA; CDR2 reads SQIVND (reference sequence). Trimming took 7 bases from V and 1 from J, leaving 18 bases between them. Here the CDR3 DNA reads TGTGCCAGTAACTACGGGATTAGCGGAGGCACAGATACGCAGTATTTT. Translated: CASNYGISGGTDTQYF.

The CDR3 coding sequence is TGCGCCAGCAGCCAAGTGACACTAGATGCAGATACGCAGTATTTT. Translation: CASSQVTLDADTQYF. V gene TRBV4-3 combines with J gene TRBJ2-3; tentative D call: TRBD2 (5 bases). Looked up from germline, CDR1 is LGHNA and CDR2 is YSLEER. With 1 base removed from V and 4 bases from J, the gap between germline ends came to 12 bases. The length of the CDR3 is 15 residues.

This chain joins TRBV28 and TRBJ1-6; D might be TRBD1 (5 bases). This CDR3 is built from 14 residues. The germline CDR1 and CDR2 sequences are MDHEN and SYDVKM. The ends were cut back, 10 bases at V and 6 bases at J, with 16 bases in the middle. Here the CDR3 reads CATKTGRFNSPLHF. The CDR3 nucleotides are TGTGCCACCAAGACGGGACGGTTTAATTCACCCCTCCACTTT.

The chain joins TRBV11-3 to TRBJ2-7; TRBD1 aligns across 10 bases. From germline, CDR1 is SGHNT and CDR2 YENEEA. Trimming at V came to 0 bases and at J to 7 bases, leaving 9 bases not matched to a gene. CDR3 length equals 16 residues. The CDR3 sequence: CASSLDRDRGLGEQYF. In DNA form, the CDR3 reads TGTGCCAGCAGCTTAGACCGGGACAGGGGACTTGGGGAGCAGTACTTC.

This chain uses TRBV28 with TRBJ1-1; D uncertain. The CDR3 consists of 11 residues. Per germline, CDR1 MDHEN and CDR2 SYDVKM. Trimming stripped 10 bases from V and 1 base from J, with 7 bases between. CDR3 region: CATRENTEAFF. The CDR3 nucleotides are TGTGCCACTCGGGAGAACACTGAAGCTTTCTTT.

The rearrangement joins TRBV5-1 to TRBJ1-2; 8 bases fit TRBD1. J was trimmed by 4 bases and V by 6 bases; bases with no gene match: 8. Germline CDR1 and CDR2: SGHRS and YFSETQ. The CDR3 has 14 amino acids. The CDR3 is CASKPQGAGYGYTF. In DNA form, the CDR3 reads TGCGCCAGCAAGCCCCAGGGGGCAGGCTATGGCTACACCTTC.

The chain is built from TRBV5-3 and TRBJ2-1; D gene uncertain. TRBV5-3 is an ORF, and what it does is uncertain. The CDR3 loop spans 16 amino acids. V was cut by 1 base and J by 5 bases, with 16 bases left in between. CDR3 DNA: TGTGCCAGAAGCTTGTACCCCTCCCCGCGAGACAATGAGCAGTTCTTC. Protein: CARSLYPSPRDNEQFF.

This sequence joins TRBV7-2 and TRBJ2-1; D may be TRBD1 or TRBD2 (5 bases each). The length of the CDR3 is 14 residues. Trimming removed 1 base at V and 7 bases at J, with 11 bases between. Germline lookup yields CDR1 SGHTA and CDR2 FQGNSA. Here the CDR3 reads CASSLGLAGNEQFF. CDR3 in DNA: TGTGCCAGCAGCTTAGGGCTAGCAGGGAATGAGCAGTTCTTC.

The chain joins TRBV6-2 or TRBV6-3 to TRBJ1-1, with D possibly TRBD1 on 5 matching bases. Per germline, CDR1 MNHEY and CDR2 SVGEGT. The CDR3 is 16 residues long. V was pared by 2 bases and J by 0 bases, with 13 bases between. DNA of the CDR3: TGTGCCAGCAGTTACCCTATTACAGGCATGAACACTGAAGCTTTCTTT. Protein: CASSYPITGMNTEAFF.

V and J are TRBV7-2 and TRBJ1-2; D is perhaps TRBD1 (5 bases). The germline gives CDR1 SGHTA, CDR2 FQGNSA. V was clipped by 5 bases and J by 8 bases, with 18 bases between them. CDR3 length: 14 residues. The CDR3 nucleotides are TGTGCCAGCAGCGATCCGGGACGGGGGAGAGGCTACACCTTC. This translates into CASSDPGRGRGYTF. Drawing the rest from reference TRBV7-2 and TRBJ1-2, the complete variable domain is GAGVSQSPSNKVTEKGKDVELRCDPISGHTALYWYRQSLGQGLEFLIYFQGNSAPDKSGLPSDRFSAERTGGSVSTLTIQRTQQEDSAVYLCASSDPGRGRGYTFGSGTRLTVV.

The rearrangement uses TRBV28 and TRBJ1-5, with 10 bases identical to TRBD1. This CDR3 spans 17 amino acids. The germline CDR1 and CDR2 sequences are MDHEN and SYDVKM. V lost 5 bases, J lost 6 bases, and 13 bases stayed unmatched. CDR3 bases: TGTGCCAGCAGTCCTTCCCCCGGGACAGGGGAATCTCAGCCCCAGCATTTT. Translating it yields CASSPSPGTGESQPQHF.

This clone is a singleton in its sample. The chain joins TRBV19 to TRBJ2-1; 10 bases agree with TRBD2. Germline CDR1 reads LNHDA; CDR2 reads SQIVND (reference sequence). The CDR3 length is 15 residues. With 3 bases clipped from V and 6 bases from J, the junction kept 5 bases outside the gene matches. The CDR3 loop reads CASSITPSGGNEQFF. The CDR3 DNA reads as TGTGCCAGTAGTATTACGCCTAGCGGGGGCAATGAGCAGTTCTTC.